A single T cell receptor beta chain is shown here with its context. A second PCR of about 6 to 11 cycles used a sample-barcoded 5' primer and a J-beta primer mix. TCRdb used MiXCR to reprocess the 5' RACE reads, holding one entry per CDR3 protein. The sample carries roughly 1.9 million distinct CDR3 sequences, around 42% recorded once. The sample comes from a study of blood T cells in healthy people across ages. Per sample, at least 5 micrograms of total RNA were extracted. Sequencing input: blood. This TCR was recovered from a human donor in good health.

The CDR3, as DNA: TGCGCCAGCAGCCAAAACGGGGGGGGTGAGACCCAGTACTTC. It encodes CASSQNGGGETQYF. The rearrangement links TRBV4-1 to TRBJ2-7, with TRBD2 matching 8 bases. Gene TRBJ2-5 matches the end of the DNA better, so the J call may be wrong. The CDR3 has 14 amino acids. Germline V gives CDR1 MGHRA, CDR2 YSYEKL.